The text below deals with one TCR beta chain. As processed by the authors: For nucleated cells, counts were estimated from reference gene primer amplification. Produced via immunoSEQ multiplex PCR; TCRdb's table is partial and in-frame only. V and J calls and clone size are given by that table; D and trimming were obtained from the DNA. The sample consists of some 93,000 clones, around 86% of them appearing once. The V gene lost 2 bases and the J gene lost 1 base, with 9 bases spanning the gap. CDR1 is SGDLS, CDR2 YYNGEE, per germline. The CDR3 runs to 14 residues. The sample comes from a study of blood T cell repertoires in COVID-19. Study at large: T cells, B-cell-depleted T cells, or PBMCs supplied cDNA or gDNA.

The sequence came from a man aged 60 to 69 with acute or convalescent COVID-19. This sequence joins TRBV9 and TRBJ2-5, with a weak D call TRBD2 (6 bases). Sequenced input: peripheral blood. The CDR3 region is CASSVRGSQETQYF. In DNA form, the CDR3 reads TGTGCCAGCAGCGTTCGGGGGAGCCAAGAGACCCAGTACTTC.